The entry below gives a single T cell receptor beta chain sequence along with its context. Its target is unknown. The sample belongs to a study of T cell repertoires in cytomegalovirus infection. This CDR3 is built from 15 residues. The V segment lost 0 bases and the J segment 2 bases; nucleotides outside the gene matches: 7. Per germline, CDR1 DFQATT and CDR2 SNEGSKA (reference sequence). TCRdb fed the reads into MiXCR, producing one record per CDR3 protein. The sample includes a few hundred thousand distinct CDR3 sequences, 9% to 9.5% of them seen just once. General study points: Frequencies of public TCR beta families were cumulated, and this identified carriers of CMV plus the relevant HLA. Within the response measured ex vivo, HLA-C-restricted CMV-specific TCR beta clonotypes were dominant.

Sequencing input: PBMCs. This clonotype was sampled from a human donor in good health (CMV status not recorded). Some clones in this sample may be carry-over from other donors' samples. The rearrangement joins TRBV20-1 to TRBJ2-7; 7 bases agree with TRBD1. As DNA, the CDR3 is TGCAGTGCTAGAGATCCCGGGACAGAGCCCTACGAGCAGTACTTC. Protein sequence: CSARDPGTEPYEQYF.